The 26 T cell receptor beta chains listed next were all sequenced from one sample in a study of blood T cells in healthy people across ages. The use of a sample-barcoded 5' primer and a J-beta primer mix characterized a second PCR of about 7 to 12 cycles. TCRdb reprocessed the 5' RACE reads with MiXCR, giving one entry per CDR3 protein. The sample lists roughly 680,000 distinct CDR3 sequences, approximately 52% occurring once. The sample taken for sequencing was blood. The receptors here all came from an elderly woman in good health.

The V and J genes are TRBV29-1 and TRBJ2-5; no reliable D call. CDR1 and CDR2 (germline): SQVTM, ANQGSEA. The CDR3 loop spans 10 amino acids. The V end was cut by 7 bases, the J end by 2 bases, with 5 bases between. In DNA form, the CDR3 reads TGCAGCGCCTGTCAAGAGACCCAGTACTTC. Translating it yields CSACQETQYF.

The CDR3 sequence: CASSLPETSGSPAYEQYF. The CDR3 DNA follows: TGCGCCAGCAGCTTGCCAGAGACTAGCGGGTCGCCAGCCTACGAGCAGTACTTC. The V call is TRBV5-1, the J call TRBJ2-4; 10 nucleotides match TRBD2. The end of the DNA aligns better with TRBJ2-7, so the J call may be wrong. CDR1 and CDR2 (germline): SGHRS, YFSETQ. This CDR3 spans 18 amino acids.

This clonotype was seen only a few times. This clone may be a read error of a much larger clone one base away. This rearrangement joins TRBV6-5 to TRBJ2-7; 7 bases map to TRBD1. The CDR3 is 14 amino acids. V lost 3 bases and J lost 7; bases outside the gene matches: 9. Germline V lookup: CDR1 MNHEY, CDR2 SVGAGI. The chain's CDR3 is CASSYGQVGDEQYF. The DNA for the CDR3 is TGTGCCAGCAGTTATGGACAGGTGGGGGATGAGCAGTACTTC.

This clonotype was found once. This clone may be a read error of a much larger clone one base away. The chain couples TRBV10-3 to TRBJ2-1; 7 bases align to TRBD2. After removal of 11 bases from V and 2 bases from J, the junction contained 9 bases not matched to a gene. The V gene's germline CDR1 is ENHRY and CDR2 SYGVKD. The CDR3 is 14 residues long. The chain's CDR3 is CASGGASPYNEQFF. CDR3 DNA sequence: TGTGCCTCGGGAGGAGCGAGCCCCTACAATGAGCAGTTCTTC.

The chain recombines TRBV29-1 with TRBJ2-2; 7 positions match TRBD2. Trimming at V came to 4 bases and at J to 0 bases, leaving 11 bases not matched to a gene. Per the germline V gene, CDR1 is SQVTM and CDR2 is ANQGSEA. There are 17 residues in the CDR3. The DNA for the CDR3 is TGCAGCGTTGCAGTGGGTGGGGACTATTCGAACACCGGGGAGCTGTTTTTT. The encoded protein is CSVAVGGDYSNTGELFF.

The chain uses TRBV20-1 and TRBJ1-1; D unresolved. The CDR3 consists of 14 residues. From germline, CDR1 is DFQATT and CDR2 SNEGSKA (reference sequence). The V gene lost 0 bases and the J gene lost 1 base, with 9 bases spanning the gap. The CDR3 reads CSARDRSANTEAFF. CDR3 nucleotide sequence: TGCAGTGCTAGAGATCGGTCAGCGAACACTGAAGCTTTCTTT.

In regard to this clonotype: This sequence is one base from a far larger clone and is likely a read error. V usage is TRBV3-1 and J usage is TRBJ2-3; D remains ambiguous. V lost 8 bases and J 2 bases, leaving 8 bases between the germline ends. CDR1 and CDR2 from the germline V gene are LGHDT and YNNKEL (reference sequence). This CDR3 has 12 residues. The CDR3, as DNA: TGTGCCAGCGGCCGGACCACAGATACGCAGTATTTT. It encodes CASGRTTDTQYF.

This chain joins TRBV18 and TRBJ2-4; no definite D call. The J call could be wrong; TRBJ2-5 is a better fit for the DNA end. CDR1 is KGHSH and CDR2 is LQKENI in the germline V gene. This CDR3 region has 15 residues. The CDR3 DNA reads TGTGCCAGCTCACCACCGGTTCAACTTCAAGAGACCCAGTACTTC. This sequence encodes CASSPPVQLQETQYF.

The CDR3 sequence: CAISESMLVSGANVLTF. The CDR3 nucleotides read TGTGCCATCAGTGAGTCGATGTTGGTTTCTGGGGCCAACGTCCTGACTTTC. This chain uses TRBV10-3 with TRBJ2-6; D unresolved. This CDR3 comprises 17 residues. CDR1 and CDR2 (germline): ENHRY, SYGVKD. V was clipped by 0 bases and J by 1 base, with 10 bases between them.

This chain joins TRBV19 and TRBJ2-3; possibly TRBD1 for D (5 bases). Germline assignment: CDR1 LNHDA and CDR2 SQIVND (reference sequence). V gave up 1 base and J gave up 5 bases, with 13 bases separating them. The CDR3 runs to 15 residues. CDR3 nucleotide sequence: TGTGCCAGTAGTATAGTACCAGGGATGAGAGATACGCAGTATTTT. It encodes CASSIVPGMRDTQYF.

At least ten counts were recorded for this clonotype. The J gene is TRBJ2-1, the V gene TRBV5-6, with D hard to call. Looked up from germline, CDR1 is SGHDT and CDR2 is YYEEEE. CDR3 size: 15 residues. Trimming cost V 4 bases and J 3 bases, with 14 bases left between them. The CDR3 nucleotides are TGTGCCAGCAGCCGCATCGACCGTTACTACAATGAGCAGTTCTTC. Translating gives CASSRIDRYYNEQFF.

This clonotype was seen at least ten times. The chain has TRBV3-1 and TRBJ2-5; D is perhaps TRBD1 or TRBD2 (6 bases each). Trimming took off 2 bases at V and 5 bases at J, with 15 bases between the two ends. From germline, CDR1 is LGHDT and CDR2 YNNKEL (reference sequence). The CDR3 runs 15 residues. CDR3 sequence reads: CASSQFGGSEETQYF. The DNA of the CDR3 is TGTGCCAGCAGCCAATTCGGGGGCTCGGAGGAGACCCAGTACTTC.

The V and J genes are TRBV11-2 and TRBJ2-2; TRBD1 agrees at 8 bases. Germline V gene lookup returns CDR1 SGHAT and CDR2 FQNNGV. The CDR3 has 15 amino acids. Losses at the gene ends were 5 bases for V and 4 bases for J; bases not matched to a gene: 6. CDR3 sequence reads: CASSLDRVSTGELFF. CDR3 nucleotides: TGTGCCAGCAGCCTGGACAGGGTTTCCACCGGGGAGCTGTTTTTT.

This clonotype was found many times. The gene calls are TRBV5-6 and TRBJ2-5, with D tentatively TRBD1 or TRBD2 (6 bases each). The ends were cut back, 1 base at V and 5 bases at J, with 12 bases in the middle. This CDR3 contains 14 residues. Germline CDR1 and CDR2: SGHDT and YYEEEE. This chain's CDR3 is CASSLWGAKETQYF. Here the CDR3 DNA reads TGTGCCAGCAGCTTGTGGGGGGCCAAGGAGACCCAGTACTTC.

To note about this clonotype: One end of the junction does not line up with germline, which may come from a read error. This sequence joins TRBV20-1 and TRBJ1-6; no clear D. The CDR3 is 14 amino acids. Germline V CDR1 and CDR2: DFQATT, SNEGSKA (reference sequence). This chain's CDR3 is CSAHRREYNSPHHF. The CDR3 bases are TGCAGTGCTCACCGCCGGGAGTATAATTCACCCCACCACTTT.

The chain carries TRBV29-1 and TRBJ2-3, with TRBD2 matching over 11 bases. The CDR3 runs to 16 residues. The V gene's germline CDR1 is SQVTM and CDR2 ANQGSEA. V gave up 7 bases and J gave up 0 bases; unmatched junction bases: 9. CDR3 nucleotide sequence: TGCAGCGCGGACAGCCTAGCGGGAGGAAGCACAGATACGCAGTATTTT. Translated: CSADSLAGGSTDTQYF.

This clonotype was observed once. The rearrangement joins TRBV30 to TRBJ2-3; 7 bases fit TRBD2. The V gene end was trimmed by 4 bases and the J gene end by 0 bases; junction bases not matched to a gene: 1. Germline values: CDR1 GTSNPN, CDR2 SVGIG (reference sequence). This CDR3 spans 13 amino acids. CDR3 DNA sequence: TGTGCCTGGACTAGCGGAAGCACAGATACGCAGTATTTT. Protein product: CAWTSGSTDTQYF.

A word on this clonotype: This may be a read error, as it is one base from a much larger clone. The chain links TRBV29-1 to TRBJ2-1, with TRBD1 identical over 7 bases. The CDR3 contains 16 residues. Germline CDR1 is SQVTM and CDR2 is ANQGSEA. This CDR3 is CSLLRCVGQVYDEQFF. The CDR3, as DNA: TGCAGCCTCCTCCGTTGCGTCGGACAGGTCTACGATGAGCAGTTCTTC.

This clonotype appeared a few times. A much larger clone lies a single base off, so this may be a read error. The gene calls are TRBV20-1 and TRBJ1-2; D unclear. CDR1 is DFQATT and CDR2 is SNEGSKA in the germline V gene (reference sequence). The CDR3 loop spans 12 amino acids. Deletions cut 3 bases from V and 10 bases from J, with 15 bases between. This chain's CDR3 is CSASQAVCDYTF. CDR3 nucleotides: TGCAGTGCTAGCCAGGCTGTTTGTGACTACACCTTC.

The chain uses TRBV5-5 and TRBJ2-3; the D call may be TRBD1 or TRBD2 (5 bases each). The CDR3 length is 15 residues. Germline V gene sequence: CDR1 SGHKS, CDR2 YYEKEE (reference sequence). Trimming pared 4 bases from V and 2 bases from J, leaving 14 bases between. The CDR3 nucleotides read TGTGCCAGCAGCATCGGGACGGTGGTCACAGATACGCAGTATTTT. This translates into CASSIGTVVTDTQYF.

This chain connects TRBV5-6 to TRBJ1-4, with D hard to call. V lost 3 bases to trimming and J lost 10 bases, with 16 bases between them. The CDR3 has 14 amino acids. Germline values: CDR1 SGHDT, CDR2 YYEEEE. The DNA for the CDR3 is TGTGCCAGCAGCTCGAGTTGGAAACTAGGAAAACTGTTTTTT. Its protein is CASSSSWKLGKLFF.

A word on this clonotype: At one of its ends the junction is not consistent with the germline gene, which may arise from a read error. The gene calls are TRBV28 and TRBJ1-4, with D uncertain. Germline CDR1 and CDR2: MDHEN and SYDVKM. This CDR3 has 13 amino acids. CDR3: CTSSPGTWQKLFF. The CDR3 nucleotides are TGTACCAGCAGTCCCGGAACATGGCAAAAACTGTTTTTT.

As regards this clonotype: An end of the junction does not agree with germline; a read error may underlie this. V gene TRBV20-1 combines with J gene TRBJ2-5; TRBD2 is a possible D gene (5 bases). The end of the DNA fits TRBJ2-7 better, so the J call may be wrong. This CDR3 is built from 12 residues. Germline assignment: CDR1 DFQATT and CDR2 SNEGSKA (reference sequence). The CDR3 region has the DNA TGCAGTGCTCCGGACTTCTCCAACGAGCAGTACTTC. It encodes CSAPDFSNEQYF.

The chain couples TRBV5-1 to TRBJ2-7, with 10 bases fitting TRBD1. This CDR3 spans 14 amino acids. Germline CDR1 is SGHRS and CDR2 is YFSETQ. V lost 4 bases and J lost 12; bases outside the gene matches: 13. CDR3 coding DNA: TGCGCCAGCAGCCCGGGACAGGGGTCCATCGGTCTGTACTTC. Its protein product is CASSPGQGSIGLYF.

The count of this clonotype is one. The rearrangement joins TRBV6-5 to TRBJ2-1; no clear D gene. The CDR3 is made up of 14 amino acids. V was shortened by 3 bases and J by 10 bases, with 16 bases between the two germline ends. From germline, CDR1 is MNHEY and CDR2 SVGAGI. CDR3 sequence: CASSYGQDLYEQFF. The CDR3 DNA reads TGTGCCAGCAGTTATGGTCAGGACCTCTACGAGCAGTTCTTC.

The V call is TRBV7-8, the J call TRBJ1-1; D possibly corresponds to TRBD1 (5 bases). The CDR3 runs 18 residues. Germline V CDR1 and CDR2: SGHVS, FQNEAQ. V was shortened by 1 base and J by 10 bases, with 28 bases between the two germline ends. CDR3: CASSLVRLGQLQGSGAFF. In DNA, the CDR3 is TGTGCCAGCAGCTTAGTACGGTTAGGCCAGCTCCAGGGTTCCGGAGCTTTCTTT.